These 19 T cell receptor beta chains were all obtained from the same sample, sequenced in a study of immune evolution from preneoplasia to lung adenocarcinoma. Method: immunoSEQ multiplex PCR; TCRdb's copy keeps in-frame clones and lacks some. The sample yields about 4,000 clones, 77% seen once. Sample: FFPE adjacent normal lung tissue. The receptors were gathered from a person aged 55-80 years with lung adenocarcinoma.

The V and J genes are TRBV18 and TRBJ2-3; D remains unclear. V lost 7 bases, J lost 6 bases, and 11 bases lay in between. In germline, CDR1 is KGHSH, CDR2 LQKENI. The CDR3 spans 12 residues. Here the CDR3 reads CASWGRSDTQYF. CDR3 DNA sequence: TGTGCCAGCTGGGGAAGGTCCGATACGCAGTATTTT.

The chain employs TRBV7-8 and TRBJ2-7, with D possibly being TRBD2 (6 bases). Germline lookup yields CDR1 SGHVS and CDR2 FQNEAQ. This CDR3 comprises 13 residues. The V end was cut by 2 bases, the J end by 5 bases, with 10 bases between. Here the CDR3 DNA reads TGTGCCAGCAGCTTATTGTGGGGGGACGAGCAGTACTTC. The encoded protein is CASSLLWGDEQYF. The whole variable domain, filled in from reference TRBV7-8 and TRBJ2-7, reads GAGVSQSPRYKVAKRGQDVALRCDPISGHVSLFWYQQALGQGPEFLTYFQNEAQLDKSGLPSDRFFAERPEGSVSTLKIQRTQQEDSAVYLCASSLLWGDEQYFGPGTRLTVT.

The gene calls are TRBV13 and TRBJ2-2; D not certain. The CDR3 contains 12 residues. V lost 7 bases and J lost 7, with 10 bases in between. Germline-derived CDR1 and CDR2 are PRHDT and FYEKMQ (reference sequence). In DNA, the CDR3 is TGTGCCAGCACACCAACTCTCGGGGAGCTGTTTTTT. Translating it yields CASTPTLGELFF.

This clone was observed a handful of times. V gene TRBV28 combines with J gene TRBJ2-1, with 9 bases aligning to TRBD2. Germline CDR1 and CDR2: MDHEN and SYDVKM. Trimming at V came to 11 bases and at J to 8 bases, leaving 10 bases not matched to a gene. The CDR3 is made up of 13 amino acids. The CDR3 DNA reads as TGTGCCGGAAGGACTAGCGTGATGGATGAGCAGTTCTTC. It specifies CAGRTSVMDEQFF.

In its sample, this clone was seen a few times. The chain couples TRBV29-1 to TRBJ2-1, with 9 bases lining up with TRBD2. This CDR3 region has 15 residues. CDR1 and CDR2 from the germline V gene are SQVTM and ANQGSEA. V gave up 2 bases and J gave up 0 bases; unmatched junction bases: 2. This chain's CDR3 is CSVELSGSSYNEQFF. The CDR3 DNA sequence: TGCAGCGTTGAACTTAGCGGGAGCTCCTACAATGAGCAGTTCTTC.

V and J are TRBV29-1 and TRBJ2-5; D is unresolved. V lost 6 bases, J lost 7 bases, and 9 bases lay in between. The germline V gene has CDR1 SQVTM and CDR2 ANQGSEA. The CDR3 runs 10 residues. The CDR3 nucleotides read TGCAGCGTGACCAAGGGGACCCAGTACTTC. It yields the protein CSVTKGTQYF.

CDR3 sequence: CASSLVAGGASNYGYTF. The CDR3 region has the DNA TGTGCCAGCAGCTTAGTGGCAGGGGGCGCCTCTAACTATGGCTACACCTTC. The rearrangement uses TRBV11-2 and TRBJ1-2, with TRBD1 matching 8 bases. The ends lost 1 base at V and 0 bases at J; junction bases unmatched: 7. CDR1 SGHAT and CDR2 FQNNGV come from the germline V gene. This CDR3 spans 17 amino acids.

V is TRBV2 and J is TRBJ1-5, with unresolved D. CDR3 size: 15 residues. Germline CDR1 reads SNHLY; CDR2 reads FYNNEI. The CDR3 bases are TGTGCATCAGCAGGTAGGCAGGTCCCCAATCAGCCCCAGCATTTT. It specifies CASAGRQVPNQPQHF.

The V call is TRBV7-9, the J call TRBJ2-7, with TRBD2 matching 8 bases. J lost 4 bases, V lost 1 base, and 9 bases had no gene match. In germline, CDR1 is SEHNR, CDR2 FQNEAQ (reference sequence). The CDR3 spans 16 residues. The CDR3 coding sequence is TGTGCCAGCAGCTTAGGGGGACTAGTCGCGTCGTACGAGCAGTACTTC. As protein: CASSLGGLVASYEQYF.

The J gene is TRBJ2-1, the V gene TRBV14; 10 bases map to TRBD2. Trimming removed 3 bases from V and 6 bases from J; junction bases left unmatched: 2. This CDR3 comprises 14 residues. Germline-derived CDR1 and CDR2 are SGHDN and FVKESK. The CDR3 protein is CASSQSGRGNEQFF. Here the CDR3 DNA reads TGTGCCAGCAGCCAGAGCGGGAGGGGCAATGAGCAGTTCTTC.

The V call is TRBV5-1, the J call TRBJ2-3, with no clear D. Trimming took off 3 bases at V and 2 bases at J, with 7 bases between the two ends. This CDR3 is 13 amino acids long. The germline V gene encodes CDR1 SGHRS and CDR2 YFSETQ. The CDR3 DNA is TGCGCCAGCAGCTACGGACCCACAGATACGCAGTATTTT. It yields the protein CASSYGPTDTQYF.

The chain carries TRBV29-1 and TRBJ2-2, with 14 bases that match TRBD2. CDR3 length: 16 amino acids. From germline, CDR1 is SQVTM and CDR2 ANQGSEA. The trim removed 6 bases at V and 5 bases at J, leaving 8 bases unmatched. The CDR3: CSVAGLAGAVTGELFF. DNA of the CDR3: TGCAGCGTAGCGGGACTAGCGGGAGCCGTGACCGGGGAGCTGTTTTTT.

The J gene is TRBJ1-6, the V gene TRBV5-1; D remains unclear. Germline V lookup: CDR1 SGHRS, CDR2 YFSETQ. Trimming left V 0 bases short and J 5 bases short, with 6 bases between. This CDR3 comprises 14 residues. CDR3: CASSLVGDNSPLHF. CDR3 DNA: TGCGCCAGCAGCTTGGTCGGAGATAATTCACCCCTCCACTTT.

The V call is TRBV29-1, the J call TRBJ1-2; 8 nucleotides agree with TRBD1. Germline V lookup: CDR1 SQVTM, CDR2 ANQGSEA. J was trimmed by 7 bases and V by 3 bases; bases with no gene match: 10. The CDR3 extends over 14 amino acids. The CDR3 coding sequence is TGCAGCGTTGATGGGACAGGTCCGCGGGTTGGCTACACCTTC. This codes for CSVDGTGPRVGYTF.

The chain has TRBV2 and TRBJ2-4; the match to TRBD1 covers 8 bases. With 7 bases clipped from V and 5 bases from J, the junction kept 4 bases outside the gene matches. From germline, CDR1 is SNHLY and CDR2 FYNNEI. The length of the CDR3 is 13 residues. CDR3 sequence: CASKLGQENIQYF. DNA for the CDR3: TGTGCCAGCAAACTGGGACAGGAAAACATTCAGTACTTC.

The chain has TRBV7-6 and TRBJ1-4, with 9 bases identical to TRBD1. CDR3 length equals 14 residues. The V segment lost 4 bases and the J segment 7 bases; nucleotides outside the gene matches: 4. Germline V CDR1 and CDR2: SGHVS, FNYEAQ. The CDR3 reads CASSWDRAGEKLFF. CDR3 nucleotide sequence: TGTGCCAGCAGCTGGGACAGGGCTGGTGAAAAACTGTTTTTT.

This clone was counted only a few times. The J gene is TRBJ1-4, the V gene TRBV5-8; D call uncertain. V was clipped by 3 bases and J by 0 bases, with 12 bases between them. The germline gives CDR1 SGHTS, CDR2 YDEGEE. The CDR3 spans 16 residues. As DNA, the CDR3 is TGTGCCAGCAGCTATAACAGAGGTGCAACTAATGAAAAACTGTTTTTT. Its translation: CASSYNRGATNEKLFF.

The chain combines TRBV27 with TRBJ2-3, with TRBD2 matching over 8 bases. The CDR3 consists of 15 residues. Germline assignment: CDR1 MNHEY and CDR2 SMNVEV (reference sequence). After removal of 3 bases from V and 1 base from J, the junction contained 3 bases not matched to a gene. The CDR3 region is CASSFSGTRTDTQYF. DNA for the CDR3: TGTGCCAGCAGTTTTAGCGGGACCCGCACAGATACGCAGTATTTT.

V is TRBV28 and J is TRBJ2-7, with D possibly being TRBD1 or TRBD2 (5 bases each). Germline V gene data show CDR1 as MDHEN and CDR2 as SYDVKM. There are 18 residues in the CDR3. V was trimmed by 3 bases and J by 1 base, leaving 22 bases between them. The CDR3 DNA reads TGTGCCAGCAGTTTTCTTGGGAAAATTGGGACGGTTTCCTACGAGCAGTACTTC. Amino acids: CASSFLGKIGTVSYEQYF.